A selection of T cell receptor beta chains follows, all from one sample in a study of T-cell reconstitution after alpha-beta-depleted transplantation in children. TCRdb used MiXCR to reprocess the PCR reads, holding one entry per CDR3 protein. The profile covers hundreds of thousands of distinct CDR3 sequences, with roughly 14% appearing a single time and 0.79% taken by the ten largest. Sequencing used PBMCs, obtained before TCRalphabeta/CD19-depleted stem cell transplant. The receptors were sampled from a girl aged 2 to 9 with congenital amegakaryocytic thrombocytopenia, due to receive a stem cell transplant. CDR3s include the opening cysteine and the closing phenylalanine or tryptophan. D genes are given only for firm matches. Size values are once, few and many counts, or a class for expanded clones, and some rows have none.

size	D	V	J	CDR3	DNA
many	TRBD2	TRBV5-1	TRBJ2-1	CASSLASSGSRDEQFF	TGCGCCAGCAGCTTGGCTTCTAGCGGGAGTAGGGATGAGCAGTTCTTC
.	TRBD1	TRBV7-9	TRBJ1-2	CASSHSDTPGGYGYTF	TGTGCCAGCAGTCACTCTGATACTCCAGGGGGCTATGGCTACACCTTC
.	TRBD1	TRBV24-1	TRBJ2-2	CATGTGVTGELFF	TGTGCCACCGGGACAGGGGTCACCGGGGAGCTGTTTTTT
many	.	TRBV5-1	TRBJ2-2	CASREKVGTGELFF	TGCGCCAGCAGGGAGAAGGTGGGGACCGGGGAGCTGTTTTTT
many	TRBD1	TRBV9	TRBJ1-4	CASSEGGQGNEKLFF	TGTGCCAGCAGCGAGGGGGGACAGGGGAATGAAAAACTGTTTTTT
.	.	TRBV10-1	TRBJ1-4	CASSEGAGNEKLFF	TGCGCCAGCAGTGAGGGGGCCGGTAATGAAAAACTGTTTTTT
many	.	TRBV28	TRBJ1-2	CASSDKLTGTGGYTF	TGTGCCAGCAGTGATAAGTTAACAGGGACGGGGGGCTACACCTTC
.	TRBD2	TRBV7-9	TRBJ2-7	CASSFSGKAYEQYF	TGTGCCAGCAGCTTTAGCGGGAAGGCTTACGAGCAGTACTTC
many	TRBD1	TRBV20-1	TRBJ1-4	CSARQGANEKLFF	TGCAGTGCTCGTCAGGGGGCGAATGAAAAACTGTTTTTT
many	.	TRBV4-1	TRBJ2-1	CASSQDHGLSGNEQFF	TGCGCCAGCAGCCAAGATCACGGACTATCGGGCAATGAGCAGTTCTTC
.	.	TRBV20-1	TRBJ1-5	CSARIPAGRNQPQHF	TGCAGTGCTAGAATCCCGGCAGGGCGGAATCAGCCCCAGCATTTT
many	.	TRBV20-1	TRBJ2-1	CSAKWWEAPNEQFF	TGCAGTGCGAAGTGGTGGGAGGCCCCCAATGAGCAGTTCTTC
many	TRBD2	TRBV7-2	TRBJ2-1	CASRRGLAGYNEQFF	TGTGCCAGCAGACGGGGACTAGCGGGGTACAATGAGCAGTTCTTC
few	.	TRBV6-5	TRBJ1-5	CASSYSFGNQPQHF	TGTGCCAGCAGTTACTCGTTCGGTAATCAGCCCCAGCATTTT
.	TRBD2	TRBV3-1	TRBJ2-7	CASSQGLAGVSYEQYF	TGTGCCAGCAGCCAAGGCCTAGCGGGAGTGTCCTACGAGCAGTACTTC
.	.	TRBV7-9	TRBJ2-1	CASSSQLWRGYNEQFF	TGTGCCAGCAGCTCCCAGTTATGGAGAGGATACAATGAGCAGTTCTTC
many	TRBD2	TRBV10-3	TRBJ2-2	CAISEPGRLTGELFF	TGTGCCATCAGTGAGCCCGGGAGGCTCACCGGGGAGCTGTTTTTT
many	.	TRBV12-3/TRBV12-4	TRBJ2-1	CASSIRVAGPTSRSYEQFF	TGTGCCAGCAGTATAAGGGTGGCGGGACCGACCTCCCGATCCTATGAGCAGTTCTTC
few	.	TRBV7-9	TRBJ2-3	CASSLAVTFVQDTQYF	TGTGCCAGCAGCTTAGCAGTTACGTTTGTTCAGGATACGCAGTATTTT
many	.	TRBV20-1	TRBJ2-1	CSALRDGFVNEQFF	TGCAGTGCCCTTAGGGATGGGTTTGTGAATGAGCAGTTCTTC
many	.	TRBV20-1	TRBJ1-1	CSARPGNREEAFF	TGCAGTGCTAGACCAGGGAATCGGGAGGAAGCTTTCTTT
many	.	TRBV28	TRBJ1-2	CASSLWEGGNNGYTF	TGTGCCAGCAGTTTATGGGAGGGCGGAAACAATGGCTACACCTTC
few	TRBD2	TRBV28	TRBJ2-7	CASTGAGAQSYEQYF	TGTGCCAGCACGGGAGCGGGAGCGCAATCCTACGAGCAGTACTTC
many	.	TRBV5-5	TRBJ2-1	CASSLPGGAYNEQFF	TGTGCCAGCAGCTTACCAGGAGGCGCCTACAATGAGCAGTTCTTC
many	TRBD1	TRBV20-1	TRBJ1-1	CSAPGDRDTEAFF	TGCAGTGCCCCGGGGGACAGGGACACTGAAGCTTTCTTT
few	.	TRBV12-3/TRBV12-4	TRBJ2-1	CASSLPGSNSYNEQFF	TGTGCCAGCAGTTTGCCCGGGAGCAACTCCTACAATGAGCAGTTCTTC
.	TRBD1	TRBV12-3/TRBV12-4	TRBJ2-1	CASSSGQGGNEQFF	TGTGCCAGCAGTTCAGGACAGGGTGGAAATGAGCAGTTCTTC
many	.	TRBV2	TRBJ2-7	CATKEQDITYEQYF	TGTGCCACCAAAGAACAAGACATAACCTACGAGCAGTACTTC
many	.	TRBV5-1	TRBJ2-1	CASKGSSYNEQFF	TGCGCCAGCAAGGGGAGCTCCTACAATGAGCAGTTCTTC
many	TRBD2	TRBV6-5	TRBJ2-3	CASSYSLRGRAGDTQYF	TGTGCCAGCAGTTACTCCCTCCGCGGGAGGGCCGGAGATACGCAGTATTTT
many	.	TRBV20-1	TRBJ2-7	CSATSGTSYEQYF	TGCAGTGCTACCAGCGGAACCTCCTACGAGCAGTACTTC
few	.	TRBV28	TRBJ2-3	CASKSGTDTQYF	TGTGCCAGCAAGAGCGGCACAGATACGCAGTATTTT
many	.	TRBV20-1	TRBJ2-5	CSAKTDQETQYF	TGCAGTGCAAAGACAGACCAAGAGACCCAGTACTTC
.	.	TRBV30	TRBJ2-1	CACYYNEQFF	TGTGCCTGTTACTACAATGAGCAGTTCTTC
.	TRBD2	TRBV29-1	TRBJ2-1	CSTAGESSYNEQFF	TGCAGCACAGCGGGGGAAAGCTCCTACAATGAGCAGTTCTTC
.	.	TRBV5-5	TRBJ2-7	CASSFTTGTTYEQYF	TGTGCCAGCAGCTTTACAACCGGGACCACCTACGAGCAGTACTTC
many	.	TRBV5-1	TRBJ1-1	CASSPLPQGRMNTEAFF	TGCGCCAGCAGCCCGCTACCCCAGGGGCGGATGAACACTGAAGCTTTCTTT
many	TRBD1	TRBV5-1	TRBJ1-2	CASSLSRDRGQGYTF	TGCGCCAGCAGCTTAAGCCGGGACAGGGGGCAAGGCTACACCTTC
many	.	TRBV6-1	TRBJ2-1	CASMWHPRSEQFF	TGTGCCAGCATGTGGCACCCTCGCAGCGAGCAGTTCTTC
many	TRBD2	TRBV20-1	TRBJ2-1	CSAREPAGALLNEQFF	TGCAGTGCTAGAGAACCAGCGGGAGCGCTTTTGAATGAGCAGTTCTTC
.	TRBD2	TRBV20-1	TRBJ2-1	CRVTSGGNEQFF	TGCAGGGTGACTAGCGGGGGGAATGAGCAGTTCTTC
few	.	TRBV5-1	TRBJ1-2	CASSRERGDSGYTF	TGCGCCAGCAGCCGCGAAAGGGGGGATAGTGGCTACACCTTC
many	TRBD2	TRBV5-1	TRBJ2-1	CASSEGTSNVNEQFF	TGCGCCAGCAGCGAAGGGACTAGCAATGTCAATGAGCAGTTCTTC
.	TRBD2	TRBV4-1	TRBJ2-1	CASSQGGTPLADDYNEQFF	TGCGCCAGCAGCCAAGGAGGCACCCCACTAGCGGACGATTACAATGAGCAGTTCTTC
many	TRBD2	TRBV5-1	TRBJ2-3	CASSWTRGTDTQYF	TGCGCCAGCAGCTGGACTAGAGGAACGGATACGCAGTATTTT
many	TRBD2	TRBV12-3/TRBV12-4	TRBJ2-2	CASSLLAGGTGELFF	TGTGCCAGCAGTTTACTAGCGGGAGGTACCGGGGAGCTGTTTTTT
.	.	TRBV7-2	TRBJ1-1	CASSDGTDISKAFF	TGTGCCAGCAGCGACGGGACCGACATTTCGAAGGCTTTCTTT
few	.	TRBV19	TRBJ2-7	CASSIRADSYEQYF	TGTGCCAGTAGTATACGCGCGGATTCCTACGAGCAGTACTTC
many	TRBD2	TRBV7-3	TRBJ2-7	CASSLNGGLAYEQYF	TGTGCCAGCAGCTTAAATGGGGGACTAGCATACGAGCAGTACTTC
many	TRBD1	TRBV6-2/TRBV6-3	TRBJ2-3	CASSYGLRDRGTDTQYF	TGTGCCAGCAGTTACGGGTTAAGGGACAGGGGCACAGATACGCAGTATTTT
many	.	TRBV27	TRBJ1-1	CASSKSTGEAFF	TGTGCCAGCAGCAAGTCGACGGGGGAGGCTTTCTTT
many	.	TRBV7-9	TRBJ2-7	CASSPMDASWGEQYF	TGTGCCAGCAGCCCGATGGATGCATCTTGGGGTGAGCAGTACTTC
many	.	TRBV20-1	TRBJ2-7	CSARTDRPGSYEQYF	TGCAGTGCTAGAACTGACAGGCCGGGCTCCTACGAGCAGTACTTC
many	.	TRBV10-3	TRBJ2-1	CAISDSGASNEQFF	TGTGCCATCAGTGACAGTGGTGCCTCCAATGAGCAGTTCTTC